This TCR beta chain is from a study of blood T cell repertoires in COVID-19 (dated by TCRdb to 2020 to 2021). About the study as a whole: Collaborator samples came from the United States, Italy and Spain and covered acute and convalescent phases of COVID-19. The material from the prospective study consisted of cDNA or gDNA derived from T cells, B-cell-depleted T cells, or PBMCs. Subjects who had been exposed to COVID-19, were actively infected with it, or had recovered from it provided the deeply sampled blood TCRbeta repertoires that made up the dataset. The repertoires were made available in a free public database intended to serve as a resource for research on the immune response to SARS-CoV-2. The samples were drawn from the first 160 participants of the ongoing ImmuneRACE study and from more than 1,000 subjects provided by 6 global collaborators. The sample metadata nearly always contained a de-identified subject ID, COVID-19 status, age in years and sex. Where available, HLA class I and class II types were obtained from metadata supplied by the sample provider rather than from assay-based typing.

One collaborating source in Seattle enrolled patients during active infection and followed them longitudinally through the course of disease. Each collaborating institution followed its own protocols to collect whole blood in K2EDTA tubes. For TCRbeta analysis, collaborators shipped samples in one of three forms: frozen whole blood, isolated PBMCs, or DNA extracted from either of those sample types. What the authors observed across the whole study: The quantity of clinical and demographic metadata differed by source and by participant and was supplied without curation.

Concerning this clone itself: Its antigen is not yet known. Per-base qualities were not stored, and no clone one base away is much larger.

TCRbeta CDR3 regions were amplified from genomic DNA using the immunoSEQ Assay, a bias-controlled multiplex PCR. On the authors' methods: Nucleated cell counts per sample were estimated from amplification of reference gene primers within the assay. Sequence reads were collapsed and filtered to measure the absolute abundance of every unique TCRbeta CDR3 rearrangement. Productive Simpson clonality was computed per sample as the square root of Simpson's diversity index over productive rearrangements. TCRdb took over this immuneACCESS table, retaining in-frame rearrangements with V and J assigned. Such tables are incomplete; in checked studies, under half of the missing clones stem from an unresolved V gene, and the remainder is unexplained. V and J calls and clone size come straight from that table; D and trimming were deduced from the DNA. The sample data list under 400,000 clones, and roughly 88% of these were observed just once. The top ten hold 2.5% to 3% of the sample.

V is pared back by 6 bases and J by 11 bases, with 19 bases lying between the germline termini. Spanning cysteine to phenylalanine, the CDR3 consists of 13 amino acids. Left in the record is the CDR3 DNA by itself, 39 bases read in frame from the first base. Sequences MRHNA (CDR1) and SNTAGT (CDR2) are obtained from the germline V gene. The sequence came from a woman aged 25 to 39 with COVID-19, enrolled during active disease. Input material: peripheral blood. The rearranged chain carries TRBV6-4 and TRBJ1-1; tentative D gene TRBD1, with 6 bases matching. The sequenced DNA is TGTGCCAGCAGCCAAGAATCCGAGGGGGACGCTTTCTTT. Translation gives CASSQESEGDAFF.